This T cell receptor beta chain was found in a study of T-cell memory formation after mild COVID-19. The CDR3 consists of 13 residues. V dropped 1 base and J dropped 10 bases, with 11 bases sitting between them. Germline V lookup: CDR1 SGHTA, CDR2 FQGNSA. TCRdb recomputed calls from the 5' RACE reads with MiXCR, one row per CDR3 protein. The sample consists of roughly 450,000 distinct CDR3 sequences, around 17% of them appearing once. This receptor was identified in a young man who had mild COVID-19 (a few samples of this study predate the infection). Cell type and time point are not known. The rearrangement links TRBV7-2 to TRBJ2-1, with D maybe TRBD2 (6 bases). Sequences were obtained from PBMCs or a T cell subset sorted from them (not recorded which). The CDR3 DNA sequence: TGTGCCAGCAGCTTAGGATCGGGAGTCGAGCAGTTCTTC. Residues: CASSLGSGVEQFF.